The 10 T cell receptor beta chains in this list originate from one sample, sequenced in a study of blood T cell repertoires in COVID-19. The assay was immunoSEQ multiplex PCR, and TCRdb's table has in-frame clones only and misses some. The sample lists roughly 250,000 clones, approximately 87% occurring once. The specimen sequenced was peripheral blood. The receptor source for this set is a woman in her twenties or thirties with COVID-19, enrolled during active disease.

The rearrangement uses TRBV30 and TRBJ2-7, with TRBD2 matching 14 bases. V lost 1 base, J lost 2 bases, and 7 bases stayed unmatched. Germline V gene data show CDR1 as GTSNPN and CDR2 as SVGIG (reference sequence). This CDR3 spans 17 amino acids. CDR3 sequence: CAWSEGLAGGSTYEQYF. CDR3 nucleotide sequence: TGTGCCTGGAGTGAAGGACTAGCGGGGGGATCTACCTACGAGCAGTACTTC. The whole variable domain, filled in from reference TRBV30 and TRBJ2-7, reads SQTIHQWPATLVQPVGSPLSLECTVEGTSNPNLYWYRQAAGRGLQLLFYSVGIGQISSEVPQNLSASRPQDRQFILSSKKLLLSDSGFYLCAWSEGLAGGSTYEQYFGPGTRLTVT.

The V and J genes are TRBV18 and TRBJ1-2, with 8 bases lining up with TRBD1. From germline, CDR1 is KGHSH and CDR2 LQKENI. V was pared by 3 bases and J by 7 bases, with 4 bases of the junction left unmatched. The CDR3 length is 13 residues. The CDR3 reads CASSPTGVVGYTF. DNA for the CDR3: TGTGCCAGCTCACCGACAGGGGTGGTTGGCTACACCTTC.

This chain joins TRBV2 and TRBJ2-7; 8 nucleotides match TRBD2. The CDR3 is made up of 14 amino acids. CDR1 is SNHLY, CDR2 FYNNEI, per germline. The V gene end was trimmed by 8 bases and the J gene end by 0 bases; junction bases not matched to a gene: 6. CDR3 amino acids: CASHRGTSSYEQYF. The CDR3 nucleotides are TGTGCCAGCCACCGCGGGACTAGCTCCTACGAGCAGTACTTC.

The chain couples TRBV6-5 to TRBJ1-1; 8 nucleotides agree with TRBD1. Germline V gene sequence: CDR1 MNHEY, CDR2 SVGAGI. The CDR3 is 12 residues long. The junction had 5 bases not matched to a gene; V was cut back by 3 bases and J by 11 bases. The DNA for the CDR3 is TGTGCCAGCAGTTATTTACAGGGGGAGGCTTTCTTT. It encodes CASSYLQGEAFF.

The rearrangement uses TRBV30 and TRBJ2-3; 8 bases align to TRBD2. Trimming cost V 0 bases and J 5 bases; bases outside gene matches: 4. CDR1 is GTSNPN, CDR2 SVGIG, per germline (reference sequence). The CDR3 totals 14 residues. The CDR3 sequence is CAWSVGAGGDTQYF. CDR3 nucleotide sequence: TGTGCCTGGAGTGTAGGGGCGGGGGGAGATACGCAGTATTTT. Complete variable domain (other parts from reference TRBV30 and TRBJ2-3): SQTIHQWPATLVQPVGSPLSLECTVEGTSNPNLYWYRQAAGRGLQLLFYSVGIGQISSEVPQNLSASRPQDRQFILSSKKLLLSDSGFYLCAWSVGAGGDTQYFGPGTRLTVL.

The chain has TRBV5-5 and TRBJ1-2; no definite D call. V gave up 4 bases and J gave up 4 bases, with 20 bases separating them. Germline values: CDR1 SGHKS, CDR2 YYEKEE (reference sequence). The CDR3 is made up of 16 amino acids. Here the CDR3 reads CASSPFPYQRGYGYTF. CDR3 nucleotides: TGTGCCAGCAGCCCTTTCCCTTACCAGCGTGGCTATGGCTACACCTTC.

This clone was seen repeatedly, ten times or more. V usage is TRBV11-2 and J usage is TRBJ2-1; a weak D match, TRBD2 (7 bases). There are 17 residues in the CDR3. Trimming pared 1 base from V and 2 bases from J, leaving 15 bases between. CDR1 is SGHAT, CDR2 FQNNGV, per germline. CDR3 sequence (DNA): TGTGCCAGCAGCTTAGTGGGGCGGGGGCCCCCCTACAATGAGCAGTTCTTC. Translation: CASSLVGRGPPYNEQFF.

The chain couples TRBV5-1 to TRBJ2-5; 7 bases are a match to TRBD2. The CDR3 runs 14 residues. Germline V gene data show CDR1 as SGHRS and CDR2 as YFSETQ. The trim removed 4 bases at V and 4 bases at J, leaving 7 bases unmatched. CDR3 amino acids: CASSLTGLSETQYF. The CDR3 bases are TGCGCCAGCAGCCTGACGGGACTATCAGAGACCCAGTACTTC.

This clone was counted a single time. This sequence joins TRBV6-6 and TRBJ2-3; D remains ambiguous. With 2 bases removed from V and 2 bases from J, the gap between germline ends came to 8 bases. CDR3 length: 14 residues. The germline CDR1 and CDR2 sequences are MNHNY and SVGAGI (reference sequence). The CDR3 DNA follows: TGTGCCAGCAGTTACCGCTGGGCCACAGATACGCAGTATTTT. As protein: CASSYRWATDTQYF.

The CDR3 DNA reads TGTGCCAGCAGCTGGGGGACTGGTACCTACAATGAGCAGTTCTTC. This sequence encodes CASSWGTGTYNEQFF. The chain joins TRBV7-2 to TRBJ2-1, with a tentative D call TRBD2 (6 bases). The V gene lost 4 bases and the J gene lost 2 bases, with 12 bases spanning the gap. The germline gives CDR1 SGHTA, CDR2 FQGNSA. CDR3 length: 15 residues.